This is a list of T cell receptor beta chains from one sample in a study of a mutant IDH1 vaccine in newly diagnosed glioma. Produced via immunoSEQ multiplex PCR; TCRdb's table is partial and in-frame only. Seen here are tens of thousands of clones, 93% observed once, and the top ten hold about 1.2%. The sequenced sample was PBMCs, obtained from a glioma patient treated with radiotherapy, temozolomide or both. These receptors originate from a man aged 40-49 years with glioma. Each CDR3 is given without its conserved first and last residue.

v_call,j_call,cdr3_aa
TRBV6-5,TRBJ2-7,ASSFELRGSGEQY
TRBV21-1,TRBJ1-4,ASATHPGPKGEKLF
TRBV18,TRBJ2-7,ASSPIPQGLYEQY
TRBV7-2,TRBJ1-5,ASSWSQGGNQPQH
TRBV23-1,TRBJ2-3,ASSQPRPWTGSTDTQY
TRBV5-5,TRBJ2-2,ASSFSGLVPTGELF
TRBV11-3,TRBJ1-3,ASSSPGRTGGNTIY
TRBV29-1,TRBJ2-1,SVMRGPAVNEQF
TRBV10-3,TRBJ1-3,AINTGTGNTIY
TRBV10-1,TRBJ2-7,ASRAGDSYEQY
TRBV4-2,TRBJ2-3,ASSQDLTTSGGKGQY
TRBV30,TRBJ1-2,AWSTGGEYGYT
TRBV4-3,TRBJ1-4,ASSQGGQGANEKLF
TRBV9,TRBJ2-7,ASSVAENPSYEQY
TRBV4-1,TRBJ2-7,ASSQEGIQGLNEQY
TRBV2,TRBJ1-5,ASTGSHSNQPQH
TRBV5-1,TRBJ1-1,ASSLELSTGAGTEAF
TRBV6-5,TRBJ1-1,ASSGRFGTEAF
TRBV11-3,TRBJ1-1,ASSPRNTEAF
TRBV11-2,TRBJ1-1,ASSSEMNTEAF
TRBV29-1,TRBJ2-5,SVGSGSEETQY
TRBV11-3,TRBJ2-6,ASSEGEGQGLTGANVLT
TRBV5-5,TRBJ1-3,ASSTMGTIY
TRBV19,TRBJ2-7,ASSTTYQGEQY
TRBV11-2,TRBJ1-2,ASSSGPQTGVPFYGYT
TRBV27,TRBJ2-5,ASSFLGPGEVETQY
TRBV15,TRBJ1-5,ATSRVGKGQPQH
TRBV7-9,TRBJ2-7,ASSLDSRGGPAYEQY
TRBV2,TRBJ1-3,ASRQSSGNTIY
TRBV7-8,TRBJ2-1,ASSLTGTGGFNEQF
TRBV5-6,TRBJ2-3,ASSLGRWRADTQY
TRBV19,TRBJ1-5,ASSPTGSRNQPQH
TRBV5-8,TRBJ2-3,ASNRGGAADTQY
TRBV7-8,TRBJ1-6,ASSLEGQGIGSPLH